This entry lists 22 T cell receptor beta chains sequenced from one sample in a study of CD8 T cells in Susac syndrome. With random hexamers, reverse transcription was performed on about 0.5 to 1 ug of RNA. TCRdb recomputed calls from the immunoSEQ multiplex PCR reads with MiXCR, one row per CDR3 protein. The data show about 430,000 distinct CDR3 sequences, more than 80% seen once. Sequencing was carried out using CD8+ T cells from PBMCs. The origin of the receptors is a human donor with multiple sclerosis.

The chain links TRBV20-1 to TRBJ1-1; TRBD1 matches 8 bases. Germline CDR1 is DFQATT and CDR2 is SNEGSKA (reference sequence). Trimming took 0 bases from V and 2 from J; bases not matched to a gene: 14. This CDR3 is built from 18 residues. The CDR3 coding sequence is TGCAGTGCTAGAGATCGGCAGGGGGCAAGGAATTATAACACTGAAGCTTTCTTT. This encodes CSARDRQGARNYNTEAFF.

The chain employs TRBV10-3 and TRBJ2-3, with 7 bases aligning to TRBD2. The V gene end was trimmed by 3 bases and the J gene end by 2 bases; junction bases not matched to a gene: 8. Germline V gene sequence: CDR1 ENHRY, CDR2 SYGVKD. The CDR3 sequence is 16 residues long. The CDR3 sequence is CAISDLGGGFTDTQYF. The CDR3 DNA is TGTGCCATCAGTGACTTAGGCGGGGGATTCACAGATACGCAGTATTTT.

This chain links TRBV15 with TRBJ2-1; D may be TRBD2 (5 bases). Germline CDR1 LNHNV, CDR2 YYDKDF (reference sequence). Trimming stripped 5 bases from V and 3 bases from J, with 11 bases between. The CDR3 is made up of 14 amino acids. CDR3 amino acids: CATSPLRDYNEQFF. The CDR3 DNA sequence: TGTGCCACCAGCCCACTCCGGGACTACAATGAGCAGTTCTTC.

The chain couples TRBV11-2 to TRBJ2-7; TRBD2 might be the D (6 bases). The CDR3 is made up of 12 amino acids. Trimming removed 8 bases at V and 4 bases at J, with 12 bases between. CDR1 and CDR2 from the germline V gene are SGHAT and FQNNGV. CDR3 coding DNA: TGTGCCAGCTCCCCGGGGGAATACGAGCAGTACTTC. Translated, it gives CASSPGEYEQYF.

This chain joins TRBV20-1 and TRBJ1-4; TRBD1 matches 10 bases. The trim removed 5 bases at V and 7 bases at J, leaving 13 bases unmatched. There are 16 residues in the CDR3. Germline V gives CDR1 DFQATT, CDR2 SNEGSKA (reference sequence). This CDR3 is CSAYGTGDHLVEKLFF. As DNA, the CDR3 is TGCAGTGCTTACGGGACAGGGGACCATCTGGTTGAAAAACTGTTTTTT.

This sequence joins TRBV30 and TRBJ2-2; 7 bases match TRBD2. The V gene end was trimmed by 7 bases and the J gene end by 1 base; junction bases not matched to a gene: 3. This CDR3 spans 13 amino acids. Per germline, CDR1 GTSNPN and CDR2 SVGIG (reference sequence). CDR3: CASTSENTGELFF. The DNA of the CDR3 is TGTGCCTCCACTAGCGAGAACACCGGGGAGCTGTTTTTT.

The sample holds a few counts of this clonotype. CDR3 DNA: TGTGCCACCAGAGGGGCCCGGAACACTGAAGCTTTCTTT. This encodes CATRGARNTEAFF. The rearrangement links TRBV2 to TRBJ1-1; possibly TRBD1 for D (5 bases). Per germline, CDR1 SNHLY and CDR2 FYNNEI. Trimming pared 10 bases from V and 1 base from J, leaving 13 bases between. The CDR3 contains 13 residues. Filled out from reference TRBV2 and TRBJ1-1, the complete variable domain reads EPEVTQTPSHQVTQMGQEVILRCVPISNHLYFYWYRQILGQKVEFLVSFYNNEISEKSEIFDDQFSVERPDGSNFTLKIRSTKLEDSAMYFCATRGARNTEAFFGQGTRLTVV.

The genes are TRBV5-4 and TRBJ1-2; the D is unclear. CDR3 size: 13 residues. V lost 1 base to trimming and J lost 4 bases, with 8 bases between them. CDR1 is SGHNT and CDR2 is YYREEE in the germline V gene (reference sequence). CDR3 sequence: CASSLKVPYGYTF. In DNA, the CDR3 is TGTGCCAGCAGCTTGAAGGTGCCCTATGGCTACACCTTC.

This clonotype has a single count. V gene TRBV13 combines with J gene TRBJ2-1; 10 bases are a match to TRBD1. There are 15 residues in the CDR3. V was clipped by 5 bases and J by 1 base; unmatched bases: 2. CDR1 is PRHDT and CDR2 is FYEKMQ in the germline V gene (reference sequence). In DNA form, the CDR3 reads TGTGCCAGCAGCGAGGGACAGGGGTCCTACAATGAGCAGTTCTTC. Protein product: CASSEGQGSYNEQFF.

The chain joins TRBV27 to TRBJ2-7, with 9 nucleotides matching TRBD1. Germline V gives CDR1 MNHEY, CDR2 SMNVEV (reference sequence). The ends lost 6 bases at V and 9 bases at J; junction bases unmatched: 12. The length of the CDR3 is 14 residues. The DNA of the CDR3 is TGTGCCAGCAGGACCCCGGGACAGGGTGTTGGGCAGTACTTC. Translation: CASRTPGQGVGQYF.

In its sample, this clonotype was seen once. This chain links TRBV9 with TRBJ2-1; D gene unclear. CDR1 is SGDLS and CDR2 is YYNGEE in the germline V gene. The V gene lost 0 bases and the J gene lost 0 bases, with 10 bases spanning the gap. The CDR3 sequence is 16 residues long. The CDR3 nucleotides are TGTGCCAGCAGCGTAGGGCTACCCCTCTCCTACAATGAGCAGTTCTTC. Translating it yields CASSVGLPLSYNEQFF.

The rearrangement joins TRBV28 to TRBJ2-7, with 8 bases that match TRBD1. The CDR3 runs to 14 residues. Germline V gene data show CDR1 as MDHEN and CDR2 as SYDVKM. The ends lost 7 bases at V and 5 bases at J; junction bases unmatched: 10. The chain's CDR3 is CASTEDRVIDEQYF. The CDR3 nucleotides are TGTGCCAGCACTGAGGACAGGGTAATCGACGAGCAGTACTTC.

This rearrangement joins TRBV27 to TRBJ2-3, with 10 nucleotides matching TRBD2. Germline V gene lookup returns CDR1 MNHEY and CDR2 SMNVEV (reference sequence). The J segment lost 2 bases and the V segment lost 6 bases, leaving 5 bases of the junction unmatched. The CDR3 loop spans 15 amino acids. Here the CDR3 DNA reads TGTGCCAGCAGGTTAAGCGGGGGGGCCACAGATACGCAGTATTTT. It yields the protein CASRLSGGATDTQYF.

This rearrangement joins TRBV6-1 to TRBJ2-7; weak D call: TRBD1 (6 bases). Germline V gene sequence: CDR1 MNHNS, CDR2 SASEGT. The length of the CDR3 is 14 residues. Trimming took 2 bases from V and 3 from J, leaving 11 bases between them. The CDR3 nucleotides are TGTGCCAGCAGTGAAATGGGGGCTCTCTACGAGCAGTACTTC. It encodes CASSEMGALYEQYF.

The J gene is TRBJ2-1, the V gene TRBV28; 16 bases are a match to TRBD2. This CDR3 contains 19 residues. With 4 bases clipped from V and 4 bases from J, the junction kept 10 bases outside the gene matches. CDR1 MDHEN and CDR2 SYDVKM come from the germline V gene. CDR3 in amino acids: CASSSIGTSGRAVYNEQFF. DNA for the CDR3: TGTGCCAGCAGTTCTATCGGGACTAGCGGGAGGGCCGTTTACAATGAGCAGTTCTTC. The entire variable domain, with the rest obtained from reference TRBV28 and TRBJ2-1, is as follows: DVKVTQSSRYLVKRTGEKVFLECVQDMDHENMFWYRQDPGLGLRLIYFSYDVKMKEKGDIPEGYSVSREKKERFSLILESASTNQTSMYLCASSSIGTSGRAVYNEQFFGPGTRLTVL.

The chain links TRBV29-1 to TRBJ1-2; TRBD1 is a possible D gene (5 bases). Trimming took off 6 bases at V and 4 bases at J, with 21 bases between the two ends. In germline, CDR1 is SQVTM, CDR2 ANQGSEA. The CDR3 extends over 15 amino acids. For the CDR3, the DNA is TGCAGCGTGGGAAAAGGAGGGGTGCCCCTCTATGGCTACACCTTC. Protein product: CSVGKGGVPLYGYTF.

In nucleotides, the CDR3 is TGTGCCTGGAGTGTAGCAGCGGGGACCAATGAGCAGTTCTTC. Amino acid sequence: CAWSVAAGTNEQFF. The chain couples TRBV30 to TRBJ2-1; 7 bases align to TRBD2. CDR1 is GTSNPN, CDR2 SVGIG, per germline (reference sequence). V was clipped by 0 bases and J by 6 bases; unmatched bases: 5. This CDR3 comprises 14 residues.

The chain recombines TRBV27 with TRBJ1-5; 10 nucleotides agree with TRBD1. Germline V gene data show CDR1 as MNHEY and CDR2 as SMNVEV (reference sequence). With V trimmed by 5 bases and J by 5 bases, 3 bases remained unmatched. This CDR3 contains 14 residues. The DNA for the CDR3 is TGTGCCAGCAGTATAGACAGGGGGCATCAGCCCCAGCATTTT. Protein sequence: CASSIDRGHQPQHF.

As regards this clonotype: The junction departs from the called germline gene at one end, perhaps through a read error. The chain couples TRBV7-9 to TRBJ2-3; 8 bases agree with TRBD1. The CDR3 contains 15 residues. Germline V lookup: CDR1 SEHNR, CDR2 FQNEAQ (reference sequence). This chain's CDR3 is CASSPRQGRTDTQYF. The CDR3 DNA reads as TGTGCCAGCAGCCCCCGACAGGGGCGCACAGATACCCAGTATTTT. Filled out from reference TRBV7-9 and TRBJ2-3, the complete variable domain reads DTGVSQNPRHKITKRGQNVTFRCDPISEHNRLYWYRQTLGQGPEFLTYFQNEAQLEKSRLLSDRFSAERPKGSFSTLEIQRTEQGDSAMYLCASSPRQGRTDTQYFGPGTRLTVL.

This sequence joins TRBV5-1 and TRBJ2-5, with D perhaps matching TRBD2 (6 bases). This CDR3 is built from 16 residues. Trimming pared 0 bases from V and 7 bases from J, leaving 19 bases between. The germline CDR1 and CDR2 sequences are SGHRS and YFSETQ. The CDR3 DNA is TGCGCCAGCAGCTTGGGACTTGGCGGGGTGGAGGTGACCCAGTACTTC. This translates into CASSLGLGGVEVTQYF. The whole variable domain, remainder taken from reference TRBV5-1 and TRBJ2-5, is KAGVTQTPRYLIKTRGQQVTLSCSPISGHRSVSWYQQTPGQGLQFLFEYFSETQRNKGNFPGRFSGRQFSNSRSEMNVSTLELGDSALYLCASSLGLGGVEVTQYFGPGTRLLVL.

This chain joins TRBV19 and TRBJ1-1; 8 positions match TRBD1. This CDR3 spans 15 amino acids. V lost 3 bases to trimming and J lost 3 bases; unmatched junction nucleotides: 6. Germline loops: CDR1 LNHDA, CDR2 SQIVND (reference sequence). This CDR3 reads CASSIFGQGHTEAFF. CDR3 DNA sequence: TGTGCCAGTAGTATTTTCGGACAGGGACACACTGAAGCTTTCTTT.

The chain uses TRBV10-3 and TRBJ2-2; TRBD2 aligns across 10 bases. Trimming removed 10 bases from V and 1 base from J; junction bases left unmatched: 3. This CDR3 comprises 14 residues. CDR1 is ENHRY and CDR2 is SYGVKD in the germline V gene. CDR3 DNA: TGTGCCACCAGGACTAGCGGGAACACCGGGGAGCTGTTTTTT. It codes for CATRTSGNTGELFF.